The 17 T cell receptor beta chains presented below share a single source sample, sequenced in a study of shared clonotypes between healthy human individuals. Sequencing used immunoSEQ multiplex PCR; TCRdb keeps in-frame clones, though not all of them. In the table there are 1,500,000 or so clones, around 98.5% of which are singletons. The material sequenced was naive CD4+ T cells sorted from blood. The subset is: CD45RA+ positively selected. These receptors were taken from a man aged 25-45 years in good health.

The chain joins TRBV2 to TRBJ1-1; TRBD1 is a possible D gene (6 bases). V was shortened by 1 base and J by 2 bases, with 8 bases between the two germline ends. The CDR3 is made up of 14 amino acids. The V gene's germline CDR1 is SNHLY and CDR2 FYNNEI. For the CDR3, the DNA is TGTGCCAGCAGTGAAGACAGGGCCAACACTGAAGCTTTCTTT. Its translation is CASSEDRANTEAFF.

The chain links TRBV7-9 to TRBJ2-6; no clear D. CDR3 size: 16 residues. Germline V lookup: CDR1 SEHNR, CDR2 FQNEAQ (reference sequence). Between the trimmed V and J ends, which lost 6 bases and 0 bases, there was a span of 12 bases. The CDR3 spells CASRPGIYSGANVLTF. CDR3 DNA sequence: TGTGCCAGCAGACCAGGAATTTACTCTGGGGCCAACGTCCTGACTTTC.

The gene calls are TRBV4-2 and TRBJ2-7; D is ambiguous. Germline V gives CDR1 LGHNA, CDR2 YNFKEQ. V gave up 1 base and J gave up 4 bases, with 17 bases separating them. The CDR3 is 16 amino acids. The CDR3 coding sequence is TGTGCCAGCAGCCAAGTTCTCGAACAGCGAGGATACGAGCAGTACTTC. Translated, it gives CASSQVLEQRGYEQYF.

Turning to this clone: Other DNA sequences of this sample code for an identical CDR3. The rearrangement joins TRBV18 to TRBJ2-2; D call uncertain. CDR1 and CDR2 (germline): KGHSH, LQKENI. The CDR3 is 13 amino acids. Trimming pared 1 base from V and 2 bases from J, leaving 2 bases between. This CDR3 is CASSPLNTGELFF. The CDR3 coding sequence is TGTGCCAGCTCACCACTCAACACCGGGGAGCTGTTTTTT.

The rearrangement uses TRBV7-3 and TRBJ2-1; D remains unclear. CDR1 is SGHTA and CDR2 is FQGTGA in the germline V gene. V shed 2 bases and J shed 3 bases, with 5 bases lying between them. This CDR3 contains 13 residues. The CDR3 DNA reads TGTGCCAGCAGCTTAGACAACTACAATGAGCAGTTCTTC. It specifies CASSLDNYNEQFF.

The chain uses TRBV7-6 and TRBJ2-2; D is undetermined. Trimming shortened V by 4 bases and J by 0 bases, and 9 bases separated the two germline ends. The CDR3 spans 15 residues. The germline CDR1 and CDR2 sequences are SGHVS and FNYEAQ. The CDR3 region is CASSSRATNTGELFF. DNA for the CDR3: TGTGCCAGCAGCTCTCGGGCAACGAACACCGGGGAGCTGTTTTTT. Using reference TRBV7-6 and TRBJ2-2 for the parts outside the CDR3, the full variable domain is GAGVSQSPRYKVTKRGQDVALRCDPISGHVSLYWYRQALGQGPEFLTYFNYEAQQDKSGLPNDRFSAERPEGSISTLTIQRTEQRDSAMYRCASSSRATNTGELFFGEGSRLTVL.

The V call is TRBV11-3, the J call TRBJ2-2, with 12 bases aligning to TRBD2. Germline CDR1 is SGHNT and CDR2 is YENEEA. V was clipped by 5 bases and J by 5 bases; unmatched bases: 6. The CDR3 loop spans 16 amino acids. The CDR3 DNA sequence: TGTGCCAGCAGCCTACGACTAGCGGGAGATACCGGGGAGCTGTTTTTT. Translated, it gives CASSLRLAGDTGELFF. Filled out from reference TRBV11-3 and TRBJ2-2, the complete variable domain reads EAGVVQSPRYKIIEKKQPVAFWCNPISGHNTLYWYLQNLGQGPELLIRYENEEAVDDSQLPKDRFSAERLKGVDSTLKIQPAELGDSAVYLCASSLRLAGDTGELFFGEGSRLTVL.

The chain uses TRBV9 and TRBJ2-1; TRBD2 matches at 7 bases. V trimming: 0 bases; J trimming: 1 base; junction bases outside the gene matches: 4. Germline V gives CDR1 SGDLS, CDR2 YYNGEE. This CDR3 is built from 16 residues. This CDR3 is CASSVAAGVSYNEQFF. The CDR3 DNA sequence: TGTGCCAGCAGCGTAGCGGCGGGAGTTTCCTACAATGAGCAGTTCTTC.

V gene TRBV7-9 combines with J gene TRBJ2-7; the match to TRBD1 covers 8 bases. This CDR3 contains 14 residues. CDR1 SEHNR and CDR2 FQNEAQ come from the germline V gene (reference sequence). V was pared by 5 bases and J by 3 bases, with 6 bases of the junction left unmatched. The CDR3 DNA is TGTGCCAGCAGCGGGACAGGCCTCTACTACGAGCAGTACTTC. The encoded protein is CASSGTGLYYEQYF.

This chain links TRBV5-6 with TRBJ2-7, with 7 bases aligning to TRBD1. This CDR3 comprises 14 residues. Germline values: CDR1 SGHDT, CDR2 YYEEEE. J was trimmed by 0 bases and V by 4 bases; bases with no gene match: 4. DNA for the CDR3: TGTGCCAGCAGCCCACAGGGGTTCTCCTACGAGCAGTACTTC. As protein: CASSPQGFSYEQYF. The complete variable domain, with remaining parts taken from reference TRBV5-6 and TRBJ2-7, reads DAGVTQSPTHLIKTRGQQVTLRCSPKSGHDTVSWYQQALGQGPQFIFQYYEEEERQRGNFPDRFSGHQFPNYSSELNVNALLLGDSALYLCASSPQGFSYEQYFGPGTRLTVT.

The genes are TRBV5-1 and TRBJ2-2; 10 positions agree with TRBD2. V was pared by 2 bases and J by 7 bases, with 8 bases of the junction left unmatched. This CDR3 contains 16 residues. From germline, CDR1 is SGHRS and CDR2 YFSETQ. As DNA, the CDR3 is TGCGCCAGCAGCTTTAATCTAGCGGGAGCGGTCGGGGAGCTGTTTTTT. Its protein is CASSFNLAGAVGELFF.

This chain uses TRBV9 with TRBJ2-1, with 10 nucleotides matching TRBD1. The CDR3 spans 16 residues. Losses at the gene ends were 5 bases for V and 0 bases for J; bases not matched to a gene: 5. Germline V gene sequence: CDR1 SGDLS, CDR2 YYNGEE. The DNA of the CDR3 is TGTGCCAGCAGTCCAAGGACAGGGGGCTCCTACAATGAGCAGTTCTTC. Translating it yields CASSPRTGGSYNEQFF.

V and J are TRBV2 and TRBJ2-2; maybe TRBD2 (6 bases). Trimming pared 0 bases from V and 4 bases from J, leaving 15 bases between. There are 17 residues in the CDR3. In germline, CDR1 is SNHLY, CDR2 FYNNEI. The CDR3 DNA sequence: TGTGCCAGCAGTGAAGCCGGAGGGCAGTTTGGCACCGGGGAGCTGTTTTTT. This codes for CASSEAGGQFGTGELFF.

V usage is TRBV15 and J usage is TRBJ1-4; 7 bases align to TRBD1. CDR3 length: 19 residues. Germline V gene lookup returns CDR1 LNHNV and CDR2 YYDKDF (reference sequence). J gave up 0 bases and V 0 bases, and 10 bases lay outside the gene matches. CDR3 sequence reads: CATSRDPPGQIATNEKLFF. The CDR3 DNA sequence: TGTGCCACCAGCAGAGACCCTCCGGGACAGATTGCAACTAATGAAAAACTGTTTTTT. Together with reference TRBV15 and TRBJ1-4, the CDR3 gives the full variable domain: DAMVIQNPRYQVTQFGKPVTLSCSQTLNHNVMYWYQQKSSQAPKLLFHYYDKDFNNEADTPDNFQSRRPNTSFCFLDIRSPGLGDTAMYLCATSRDPPGQIATNEKLFFGSGTQLSVL.

This chain links TRBV15 with TRBJ2-1; TRBD2 matches 12 bases. Germline assignment: CDR1 LNHNV and CDR2 YYDKDF (reference sequence). V lost 8 bases and J lost 6; bases outside the gene matches: 2. The CDR3 extends over 13 amino acids. The CDR3 spells CATGLAGRNEQFF. DNA for the CDR3: TGTGCCACCGGACTAGCGGGACGCAATGAGCAGTTCTTC.

V is TRBV5-5 and J is TRBJ2-7; D call uncertain. Trimming left V 4 bases short and J 3 bases short, with 14 bases between. CDR3 size: 14 residues. Germline CDR1 SGHKS, CDR2 YYEKEE (reference sequence). Here the CDR3 reads CASSMVLPGYEQYF. CDR3 coding DNA: TGTGCCAGCAGCATGGTGCTGCCAGGCTACGAGCAGTACTTC.

CDR3 coding DNA: TGTGCCCTAGGAGGGGGGCGGAATGCTAACTATGGCTACACCTTC. Its translation is CALGGGRNANYGYTF. The genes are TRBV2 and TRBJ1-2; maybe TRBD1 (6 bases). This CDR3 spans 15 amino acids. The V gene's germline CDR1 is SNHLY and CDR2 FYNNEI. With 11 bases removed from V and 0 bases from J, the gap between germline ends came to 19 bases.